The 27 T cell receptor beta chains below all came from one sample that was sequenced in a study of T cell responses to AZD1222 COVID-19 vaccine. Sequencing was performed with immunoSEQ multiplex PCR; in TCRdb, only in-frame clones are kept and a portion is missing. The table includes around 100,000 clones, about 93% detected once. This specimen consisted of peripheral blood, obtained on day 0 of AZD1222 vaccination. These receptors all come from an adult in good health.

This clone has more than one count but fewer than ten. The genes are TRBV9 and TRBJ2-1; perhaps TRBD2 as D (5 bases). The CDR3 is made up of 15 amino acids. Trimming cost V 3 bases and J 4 bases, with 14 bases left between them. Germline V lookup: CDR1 SGDLS, CDR2 YYNGEE. CDR3 coding DNA: TGTGCCAGCAGCGCGAATGTGGGAGCTTACAATGAGCAGTTCTTC. This gives the protein CASSANVGAYNEQFF.

The CDR3 sequence: CASSFWRGLSEAFF. The CDR3 nucleotides are TGTGCCAGCAGCTTTTGGAGGGGGCTCTCTGAAGCTTTCTTT. The chain carries TRBV7-2 and TRBJ1-1; 7 bases agree with TRBD1. V lost 3 bases to trimming and J lost 6 bases; unmatched junction nucleotides: 7. The CDR3 has 14 residues. Germline V gene lookup returns CDR1 SGHTA and CDR2 FQGNSA.

The rearrangement joins TRBV9 to TRBJ2-2, with no clear D. CDR1 is SGDLS, CDR2 YYNGEE, per germline. V lost 0 bases and J 2 bases, leaving 11 bases between the germline ends. CDR3 length equals 16 residues. The CDR3 here is CASSVGFSSNTGELFF. In DNA, the CDR3 is TGTGCCAGCAGCGTAGGGTTTAGCTCAAACACCGGGGAGCTGTTTTTT.

The V and J genes are TRBV4-2 and TRBJ2-7; 9 nucleotides agree with TRBD2. The germline gives CDR1 LGHNA, CDR2 YNFKEQ. J gave up 4 bases and V 0 bases, and 7 bases lay outside the gene matches. The CDR3 is 16 amino acids. CDR3 in DNA: TGTGCCAGCAGCCAAGAGGCTAGCGGGGCCTCATACGAGCAGTACTTC. Protein: CASSQEASGASYEQYF.

Details on this clone: The germline gene is not matched at one end of the junction; a read error may be the cause. The chain carries TRBV2 and TRBJ1-4; 12 nucleotides agree with TRBD1. Germline V lookup: CDR1 SNHLY, CDR2 FYNNEI. The CDR3 is 14 amino acids. The CDR3 loop reads CASRSGTGGRKGDF. The CDR3 region has the DNA TGTGCCAGCAGATCTGGGACAGGGGGCCGGAAGGGTGACTTT.

This chain links TRBV15 with TRBJ2-4, with D possibly TRBD1 on 5 matching bases. CDR1 is LNHNV, CDR2 YYDKDF, per germline (reference sequence). This CDR3 region has 18 residues. V shed 0 bases and J shed 0 bases, with 15 bases lying between them. CDR3 DNA sequence: TGTGCCACCAGCAGAGAAATCCCGACAGAGCTAGCCAAAAACATTCAGTACTTC. Translation: CATSREIPTELAKNIQYF.

This CDR3 reads CASSDRTSGDNEQFF. As DNA, the CDR3 is TGTGCCAGCAGTGATCGGACTAGCGGAGACAATGAGCAGTTCTTC. The rearrangement joins TRBV6-4 to TRBJ2-1, with 10 positions matching TRBD2. The CDR3 runs to 15 residues. V lost 3 bases to trimming and J lost 5 bases; unmatched junction nucleotides: 4. Germline loops: CDR1 MRHNA, CDR2 SNTAGT.

V gene TRBV18 combines with J gene TRBJ2-3; 7 nucleotides line up with TRBD2. V dropped 3 bases and J dropped 0; count of bases not matched to a gene: 9. CDR1 is KGHSH, CDR2 LQKENI, per germline. The CDR3 extends over 17 amino acids. The CDR3 region has the DNA TGTGCCAGCTCACCGGGAACTAGCGCTTACAGCACAGATACGCAGTATTTT. Translation: CASSPGTSAYSTDTQYF.

This chain links TRBV15 with TRBJ1-6; D is unclear. CDR1 is LNHNV, CDR2 YYDKDF, per germline (reference sequence). The CDR3 is made up of 14 amino acids. Between the trimmed V and J ends, which lost 0 bases and 8 bases, there was a span of 8 bases. The CDR3 bases are TGTGCCACCAGCAGAGATGGACTCGATTCACCCCTCCACTTT. As protein: CATSRDGLDSPLHF.

J is TRBJ2-5 and V is TRBV29-1, with TRBD2 identical over 10 bases. Germline lookup yields CDR1 SQVTM and CDR2 ANQGSEA. The CDR3 is 12 amino acids. The trim removed 7 bases at V and 5 bases at J, leaving 4 bases unmatched. In nucleotides, the CDR3 is TGCAGCGAAACTAGCGGGACGGAGACCCAGTACTTC. Encoded protein: CSETSGTETQYF.

The chain combines TRBV5-1 with TRBJ2-7, with 11 bases lining up with TRBD2. After removal of 4 bases from V and 4 bases from J, the junction contained 4 bases not matched to a gene. The CDR3 extends over 14 amino acids. CDR1 and CDR2 (germline): SGHRS, YFSETQ. The CDR3 DNA reads TGCGCCAGCAGCCCGCCTAGCGGGAGGTACGAGCAGTACTTC. Amino acid sequence: CASSPPSGRYEQYF.

The V and J genes are TRBV30 and TRBJ2-5; no definite D call. V lost 0 bases and J lost 7, with 9 bases in between. The CDR3 is made up of 12 amino acids. Per the germline V gene, CDR1 is GTSNPN and CDR2 is SVGIG (reference sequence). This CDR3 is CAWSVVSGTQYF. In nucleotides, the CDR3 is TGTGCCTGGAGTGTGGTATCGGGGACCCAGTACTTC.

V usage is TRBV18 and J usage is TRBJ1-6; D is unresolved. The germline V gene encodes CDR1 KGHSH and CDR2 LQKENI. The CDR3 is made up of 14 amino acids. V lost 1 base, J lost 5 bases, and 6 bases lay in between. The CDR3, as DNA: TGTGCCAGCTCACCACGGCCGAATAATTCACCCCTCCACTTT. Protein product: CASSPRPNNSPLHF. Using reference TRBV18 and TRBJ1-6 for the parts outside the CDR3, the full variable domain is NAGVMQNPRHLVRRRGQEARLRCSPMKGHSHVYWYRQLPEEGLKFMVYLQKENIIDESGMPKERFSAEFPKEGPSILRIQQVVRGDSAAYFCASSPRPNNSPLHFGNGTRLTVT.

The V and J genes are TRBV3-1 (or the pseudogene TRBV3-2) and TRBJ2-5; D perhaps matches TRBD2 (6 bases). This CDR3 is built from 13 residues. CDR1 is LGHDT, CDR2 YNNKEL, per germline (reference sequence). Trimming cost V 0 bases and J 4 bases, with 6 bases left between them. CDR3 sequence reads: CASSQEGGETQYF. Written as DNA, the CDR3 is TGTGCCAGCAGCCAAGAGGGGGGAGAGACCCAGTACTTC.

CDR3 protein: CASSIGLAGGPSNEKLFF. The CDR3 DNA sequence: TGTGCCAGTAGTATAGGACTCGCCGGGGGGCCATCTAATGAAAAACTGTTTTTT. J is TRBJ1-4 and V is TRBV19; D is possibly TRBD1 (6 bases). This CDR3 is built from 18 residues. The germline V gene has CDR1 LNHDA and CDR2 SQIVND (reference sequence). The V and J ends lost 1 base and 3 bases respectively, with 18 bases between them.

This clone has only one observation. The chain carries TRBV18 and TRBJ2-2; D is possibly TRBD1 or TRBD2 (5 bases each). V gave up 11 bases and J gave up 3 bases, with 16 bases separating them. CDR3 length: 14 residues. Germline V gene lookup returns CDR1 KGHSH and CDR2 LQKENI. The CDR3 nucleotides read TGTGCCTCCCGTGAGGGGCGTGACACCGGGGAGCTGTTTTTT. Encoded protein: CASREGRDTGELFF.

This chain joins TRBV6-4 and TRBJ2-2; D assignment may be TRBD1 or TRBD2 (5 bases each). Germline lookup yields CDR1 MRHNA and CDR2 SNTAGT. The CDR3 contains 13 residues. Deletions cut 5 bases from V and 5 bases from J, with 9 bases between. The CDR3 reads CASSPGATGELFF. The CDR3 DNA reads as TGTGCCAGCAGTCCCGGGGCGACCGGGGAGCTGTTTTTT.

The CDR3 sequence: CAWNSVHSNQPQHF. The CDR3 bases are TGTGCCTGGAATTCCGTGCATAGCAATCAGCCCCAGCATTTT. V is TRBV30 and J is TRBJ1-5; no clear D. The germline V and J ends were trimmed by 4 bases and 0 bases, with 10 bases remaining between them. The CDR3 covers 14 residues. The V gene's germline CDR1 is GTSNPN and CDR2 SVGIG (reference sequence).

V gene TRBV19 combines with J gene TRBJ2-2; perhaps TRBD2 as D (5 bases). This CDR3 has 12 amino acids. Trimming left V 9 bases short and J 5 bases short, with 10 bases between. Germline-derived CDR1 and CDR2 are LNHDA and SQIVND (reference sequence). The CDR3 sequence: CASSGETGELFF. CDR3 DNA sequence: TGTGCCAGCTCTGGGGAGACCGGGGAGCTGTTTTTT.

The gene calls are TRBV27 and TRBJ2-1, with 8 positions matching TRBD2. Trimming at V came to 2 bases and at J to 8 bases, leaving 5 bases not matched to a gene. The CDR3 runs 14 residues. Germline V CDR1 and CDR2: MNHEY, SMNVEV (reference sequence). Here the CDR3 DNA reads TGTGCCAGCAGTTTAGGGACTAGTTGGGATGAGCAGTTCTTC. It codes for CASSLGTSWDEQFF.

The chain couples TRBV6-5 to TRBJ1-6, with TRBD1 as a possible D gene (6 bases). The CDR3 totals 16 residues. The V gene's germline CDR1 is MNHEY and CDR2 SVGAGI. V gave up 0 bases and J gave up 6 bases, with 12 bases separating them. The CDR3 DNA follows: TGTGCCAGCAGTTACTCGGGGGGGGGCACTAATTCACCCCTCCACTTT. Translation: CASSYSGGGTNSPLHF.

The rearrangement uses TRBV11-3 and TRBJ2-1; 11 nucleotides agree with TRBD2. V lost 0 bases to trimming and J lost 8 bases; unmatched junction nucleotides: 9. CDR1 and CDR2 (germline): SGHNT, YENEEA. This CDR3 is 17 amino acids long. For the CDR3, the DNA is TGTGCCAGCAGCTTAGAGGGTGGGACTAGCGGATTTGATGAGCAGTTCTTC. This encodes CASSLEGGTSGFDEQFF.

The count of this clone is one. V usage is TRBV15 and J usage is TRBJ2-2; D gene uncertain. Trimming took 3 bases from V and 4 from J, leaving 6 bases between them. Germline-derived CDR1 and CDR2 are LNHNV and YYDKDF (reference sequence). The CDR3 has 13 amino acids. The CDR3 sequence: CATSSDSTGELFF. DNA for the CDR3: TGTGCCACCAGCAGTGATAGCACCGGGGAGCTGTTTTTT.

This clone occurred once. V is TRBV4-1 and J is TRBJ1-5, with D possibly TRBD1 on 6 matching bases. Per the germline V gene, CDR1 is MGHRA and CDR2 is YSYEKL. Trimming left V 0 bases short and J 6 bases short, with 15 bases between. The CDR3 extends over 16 amino acids. The CDR3 here is CASSQEDSTYLQPQHF. As DNA, the CDR3 is TGCGCCAGCAGCCAAGAGGACAGCACATACCTTCAGCCCCAGCATTTT.

The chain links TRBV3-1 (or the pseudogene TRBV3-2) to TRBJ2-1, with TRBD2 matching over 10 bases. From germline, CDR1 is LGHDT and CDR2 YNNKEL (reference sequence). This CDR3 is 15 amino acids long. V trimming: 3 bases; J trimming: 8 bases; junction bases outside the gene matches: 7. CDR3 coding DNA: TGTGCCAGCAGCCAGAGGGCTAGCGGGAGCGATGAGCAGTTCTTC. This sequence encodes CASSQRASGSDEQFF.

This chain connects TRBV19 to TRBJ1-6; D is unresolved. This CDR3 region has 15 residues. The germline gives CDR1 LNHDA, CDR2 SQIVND (reference sequence). V dropped 1 base and J dropped 7 bases, with 11 bases sitting between them. The CDR3 reads CASSIGRTVNSPLHF. As DNA, the CDR3 is TGTGCCAGTAGTATAGGTCGGACGGTCAATTCACCCCTCCACTTT.

The chain links TRBV2 to TRBJ1-3; D gene ambiguous. Trimming took 10 bases from V and 7 from J, leaving 11 bases between them. CDR1 SNHLY and CDR2 FYNNEI come from the germline V gene. The CDR3 consists of 11 residues. The CDR3 region has the DNA TGTGCCAAACAGCTGGCTAACACCATATATTTT. It encodes CAKQLANTIYF.